The clone carrying this T cell receptor (beta chain) was detected a few times. This specimen belongs to a study of identical twins. MiXCR, applied by TCRdb to the 5' RACE reads, yields one record per CDR3 protein. Here the sample spans 1,800,000 or so distinct CDR3 sequences, under 35% being singletons. In every case, the donor was a healthy Caucasian. The V gene lost 0 bases and the J gene lost 0 bases, with 8 bases spanning the gap. This CDR3 has 15 amino acids. The germline V gene encodes CDR1 MNHEY and CDR2 SMNVEV (reference sequence). The chain carries TRBV27 and TRBJ1-2, with unresolved D. Sequencing was carried out using cord blood. The TCR was taken from a newborn girl in good health. The CDR3 spells CASSLSRLTNYGYTF. For the CDR3, the DNA is TGTGCCAGCAGTTTATCCCGGCTTACTAACTATGGCTACACCTTC.